The following is a TCR beta chain sequence with its context. Its cognate antigen has yet to be identified. Qualities for individual bases were not recorded, and no much larger clone is one base off. The sample comes from a study of blood T cell repertoires in COVID-19 (dated by TCRdb to 2020 to 2021). General notes on the study: Collaborator samples came from the United States, Italy and Spain and covered acute and convalescent phases of COVID-19. The material from the prospective study consisted of cDNA or gDNA derived from T cells, B-cell-depleted T cells, or PBMCs. Sample metadata almost always included a de-identified subject ID, COVID-19 status, age in years and sex. The dataset comprised deeply sampled blood TCRbeta repertoires from subjects exposed to, actively infected with, or recovered from COVID-19. The repertoires were made available in a free public database intended to serve as a resource for research on the immune response to SARS-CoV-2. HLA class I and class II types, where available, came from metadata supplied by the sample provider rather than from assay-based typing. The samples were drawn from the first 160 participants of the ongoing ImmuneRACE study and from 1,254 subjects provided by 6 global collaborators.

Each collaborating institution followed its own protocols to collect whole blood in K2EDTA tubes. Collaborator samples were shipped for TCRbeta analysis as frozen whole blood, isolated PBMCs, or DNA extracted from either sample type. Points the paper makes about the study in general: The amount of clinical and demographic metadata varied by source and participant and was provided uncurated.

The immunoSEQ Assay, a bias-controlled multiplex PCR, was used to amplify TCRbeta CDR3 regions from genomic DNA. The paper's data handling went like this. The number of nucleated cells in each sample was estimated from the amplification of reference gene primers within the assay. To quantify the absolute abundance of each unique TCRbeta CDR3 rearrangement, sequence reads were collapsed and filtered. Productive Simpson clonality was computed per sample as the square root of Simpson's diversity index over productive rearrangements. TCRdb's version of the immuneACCESS table is confined to in-frame rearrangements and falls short of the full clone set. An unresolved V gene accounts for under half of the shortfall where checked; the remainder is of unknown origin. V and J calls and clone size come straight from that table; D and trimming were deduced from the DNA. The sample table shows about 200,000 clones, and roughly 88% are seen once. The ten largest make up around 25% of the sample.

Germline trimming amounts to 6 bases on V and 1 base on J, with 5 as the count of junction bases outside the gene matches. The germline V gene encodes CDR1 MNHEY and CDR2 SVGAGI. The CDR3, cysteine through phenylalanine, is 15 amino acids long. Solely the CDR3 DNA is kept, with 45 bases framed from the first base. In this chain, TRBV6-5 is recombined with TRBJ2-2; TRBD2 fits 7 bases in the junction. The origin of this receptor is a man in his forties or fifties with acute or convalescent COVID-19. Sequenced: peripheral blood. The DNA sequence is TGTGCCAGCAGCCGGACTAGTTTGAACACCGGGGAGCTGTTTTTT. Translated, it gives CASSRTSLNTGELFF.